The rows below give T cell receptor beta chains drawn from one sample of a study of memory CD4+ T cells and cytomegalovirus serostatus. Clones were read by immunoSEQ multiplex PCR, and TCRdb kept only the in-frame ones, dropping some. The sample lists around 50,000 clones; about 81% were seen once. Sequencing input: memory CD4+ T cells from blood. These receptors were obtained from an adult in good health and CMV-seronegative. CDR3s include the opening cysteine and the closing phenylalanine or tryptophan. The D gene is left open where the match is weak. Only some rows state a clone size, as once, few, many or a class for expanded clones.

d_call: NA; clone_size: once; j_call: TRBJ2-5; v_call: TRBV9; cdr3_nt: TGTGCCAGCAGTACAGGGGCAGGGAGGACAGAGACCCAGTACTTC; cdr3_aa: CASSTGAGRTETQYF
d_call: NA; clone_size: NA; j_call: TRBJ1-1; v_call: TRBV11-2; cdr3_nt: TGTGCCAGCGGGAGGAATGGGCCACCAGCTTTCTTT; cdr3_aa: CASGRNGPPAFF
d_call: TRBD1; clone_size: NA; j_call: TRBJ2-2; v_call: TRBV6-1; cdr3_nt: TGTGCCAGCGGGAAGACAGGGTATCGCACCGGGGAGCTGTTTTTT; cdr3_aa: CASGKTGYRTGELFF
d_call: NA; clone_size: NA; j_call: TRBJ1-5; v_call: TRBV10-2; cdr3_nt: TGCGCCAGCAGTGAGTGGGACGACAATCAGCCCCAGCATTTT; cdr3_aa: CASSEWDDNQPQHF
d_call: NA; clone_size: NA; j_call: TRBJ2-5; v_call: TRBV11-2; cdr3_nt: TGTGCCAGCAGCTTAGCGGCAAGGGTAGGGCTCCAAGAGACCCAGTACTTC; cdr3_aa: CASSLAARVGLQETQYF
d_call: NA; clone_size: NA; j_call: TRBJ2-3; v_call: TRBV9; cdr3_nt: TGTGCCAGCAGCGTAGCAAGCGGGTACACAGATACGCAGTATTTT; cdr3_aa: CASSVASGYTDTQYF
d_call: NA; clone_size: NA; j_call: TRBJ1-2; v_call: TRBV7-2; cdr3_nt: TGTGCCAGCAGCTCTTCGTACGGGACCTATGGCTACACCTTC; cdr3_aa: CASSSSYGTYGYTF
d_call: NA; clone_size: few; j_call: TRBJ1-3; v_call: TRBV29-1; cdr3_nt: TGCAGCGTCAAAGGGTCAGTCTCTGGAAACACCATATATTTT; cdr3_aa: CSVKGSVSGNTIYF
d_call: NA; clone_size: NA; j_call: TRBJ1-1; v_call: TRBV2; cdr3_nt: TGTGCCAGCAGTGCCCAGGGGTCGAACACTGAAGCTTTCTTT; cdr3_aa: CASSAQGSNTEAFF
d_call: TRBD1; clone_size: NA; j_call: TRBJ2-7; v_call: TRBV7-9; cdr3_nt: TGTGCCAGCATCGCCTCCGGGACAGGGATACGCGAGCAGTACTTC; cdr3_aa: CASIASGTGIREQYF
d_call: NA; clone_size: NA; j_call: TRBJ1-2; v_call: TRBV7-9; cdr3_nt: TGTGCCAGCAGCCTAGCGGGGCTTACCTCGTTACCTAACTATGGCTACACCTTC; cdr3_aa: CASSLAGLTSLPNYGYTF
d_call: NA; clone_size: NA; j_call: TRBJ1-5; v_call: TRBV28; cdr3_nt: TGTGCCAGCAGTTTCAGGGGCAGCAATCAGCCCCAGCATTTT; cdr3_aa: CASSFRGSNQPQHF
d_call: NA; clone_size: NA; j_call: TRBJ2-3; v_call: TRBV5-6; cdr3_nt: TGTGCCAGCAGCCAAAACCCTATTTACACAGATACGCAGTATTTT; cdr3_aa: CASSQNPIYTDTQYF
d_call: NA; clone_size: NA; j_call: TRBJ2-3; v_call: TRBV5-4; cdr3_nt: TGTGCCAGCAGCTCAAAGGGGGGGGCCTTCACAGATACGCAGTATTTT; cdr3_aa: CASSSKGGAFTDTQYF
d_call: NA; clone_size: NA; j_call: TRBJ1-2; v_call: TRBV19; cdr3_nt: TGTGCCAGTAGTATGGGAGGGGCCGGTGATAACTATGGCTACACCTTC; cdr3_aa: CASSMGGAGDNYGYTF
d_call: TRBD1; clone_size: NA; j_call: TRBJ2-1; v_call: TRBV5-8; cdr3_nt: TGTGCCAGCAGCTTGGGACAGGGGGCGGCCTACAATGAGCAGTTCTTC; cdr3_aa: CASSLGQGAAYNEQFF
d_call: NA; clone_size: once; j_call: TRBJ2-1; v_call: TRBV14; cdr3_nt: TGTGCCAGCAGCCAAGGTTTCGCCTTCGGGGGAGTTTGGGTCAATGAGCAGTTCTTC; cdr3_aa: CASSQGFAFGGVWVNEQFF
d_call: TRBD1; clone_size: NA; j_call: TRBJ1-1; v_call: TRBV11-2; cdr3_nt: TGTGCCAGCAGATCAATACCCGGGACAGGGAAATCTTTCTTT; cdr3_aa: CASRSIPGTGKSFF
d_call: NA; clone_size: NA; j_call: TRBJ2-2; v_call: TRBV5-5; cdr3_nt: TGTGCCAGCAGCTTGTTGGCTTCCACCGGGGAGCTGTTTTTT; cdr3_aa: CASSLLASTGELFF
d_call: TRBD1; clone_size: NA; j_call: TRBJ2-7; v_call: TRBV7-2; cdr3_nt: TGTGCCAGCAGCCCAGACAGGGGGCGCATGTCCTACGAGCAGTACTTC; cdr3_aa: CASSPDRGRMSYEQYF
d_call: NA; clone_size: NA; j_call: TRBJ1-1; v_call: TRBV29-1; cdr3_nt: TGCAGCGTTGGAGCGGCGCGGGGGGGGCGACGCACTGAAGCTTTCTTT; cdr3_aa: CSVGAARGGRRTEAFF
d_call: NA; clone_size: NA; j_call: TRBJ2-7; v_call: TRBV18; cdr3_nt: TGTGCCAGCTCAAGCCTAGAATCCTCCTACGAGCAGTACTTC; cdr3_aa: CASSSLESSYEQYF
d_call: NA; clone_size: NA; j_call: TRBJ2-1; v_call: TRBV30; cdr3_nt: TGTGCCTGGTCAATCCGAGGGGGACAGTTCTTC; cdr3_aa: CAWSIRGGQFF
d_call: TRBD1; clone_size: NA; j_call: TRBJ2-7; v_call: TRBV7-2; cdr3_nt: TGTGCCAGCAGCTCAACCGGGACAGAGGCCTACGAGCAGTACTTC; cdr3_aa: CASSSTGTEAYEQYF
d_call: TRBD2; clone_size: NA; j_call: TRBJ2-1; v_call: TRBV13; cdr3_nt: TGTGCCAGCAGCTTTACTAGCGGGAGATTACTCCGCGCCGATGAGCAGTTCTTC; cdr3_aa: CASSFTSGRLLRADEQFF
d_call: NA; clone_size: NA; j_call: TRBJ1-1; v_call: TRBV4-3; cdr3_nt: TGCGCCAGCAGCCAAGATCTACAGCCTGAAGCTTTCTTT; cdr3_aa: CASSQDLQPEAFF
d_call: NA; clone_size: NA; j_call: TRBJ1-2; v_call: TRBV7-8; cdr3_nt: TGTGCCAGCAGCTTAGGGAGAGGAGCTGGCTACACCTTC; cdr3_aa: CASSLGRGAGYTF
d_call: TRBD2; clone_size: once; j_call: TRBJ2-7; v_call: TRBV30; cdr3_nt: TGTGCCTGGACCGGACTAGCGGGCGGCTACTCCTACGAGCAGTACTTC; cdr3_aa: CAWTGLAGGYSYEQYF
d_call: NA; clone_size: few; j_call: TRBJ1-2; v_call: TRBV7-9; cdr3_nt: TGTGCCAGCACCTTTTACGCGGAAGGCTACACCTTC; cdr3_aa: CASTFYAEGYTF
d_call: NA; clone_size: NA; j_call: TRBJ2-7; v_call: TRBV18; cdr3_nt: TGTGCCAGCTCACCAGGGGCGTCATACGAGCAGTACTTC; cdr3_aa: CASSPGASYEQYF
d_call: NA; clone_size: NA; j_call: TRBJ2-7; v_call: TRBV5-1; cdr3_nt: TGCGCCAGCAGCTCCCAGTACGAGCAGTACTTC; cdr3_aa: CASSSQYEQYF
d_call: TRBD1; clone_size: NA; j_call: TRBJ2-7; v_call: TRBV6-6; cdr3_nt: TGTGCCAGCAGTATAATCCGGGACAGGTACGAGCAGTACTTC; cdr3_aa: CASSIIRDRYEQYF
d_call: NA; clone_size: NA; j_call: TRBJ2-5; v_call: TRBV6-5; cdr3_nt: TGTGCCAGCACCGGGGCAGCGGAGACCCAGTACTTC; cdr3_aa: CASTGAAETQYF
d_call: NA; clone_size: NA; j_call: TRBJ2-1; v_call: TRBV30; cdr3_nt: TGTGCCTGGAGAAGTCTCGCCCCCAATGAGCAGTTCTTC; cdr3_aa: CAWRSLAPNEQFF
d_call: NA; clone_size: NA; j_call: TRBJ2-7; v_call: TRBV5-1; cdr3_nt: TGCGCCAGCCGGTGGGAAGGGGTAAAGGGGATCGAGCAGTACTTC; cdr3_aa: CASRWEGVKGIEQYF
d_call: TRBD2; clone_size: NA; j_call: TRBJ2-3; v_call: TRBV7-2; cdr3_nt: TGTGCCAGCAGCACCGGACTAGCGGGAGGGGCAGATACGCAGTATTTT; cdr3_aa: CASSTGLAGGADTQYF
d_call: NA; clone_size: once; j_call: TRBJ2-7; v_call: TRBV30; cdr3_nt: TGTGCCTGGAGCGGGTTCCGCTACGAGCAGTACTTC; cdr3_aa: CAWSGFRYEQYF
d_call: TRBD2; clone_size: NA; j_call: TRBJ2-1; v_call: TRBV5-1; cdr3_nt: TGCGCCAGCAGCTTGGTAGGACTAGCGGGAGTTCTAAGAGCCCATGAGCAGTTCTTC; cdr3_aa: CASSLVGLAGVLRAHEQFF
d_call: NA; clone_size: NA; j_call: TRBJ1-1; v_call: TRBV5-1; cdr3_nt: TGCGCCAGCAGCTCAAACGGTTACACTGAAGCTTTCTTT; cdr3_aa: CASSSNGYTEAFF
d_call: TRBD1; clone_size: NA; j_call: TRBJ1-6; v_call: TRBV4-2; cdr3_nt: TGTGCCAGCAGCCAGATGGGGACAGGGCCTTCACCCCTCCACTTT; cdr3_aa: CASSQMGTGPSPLHF
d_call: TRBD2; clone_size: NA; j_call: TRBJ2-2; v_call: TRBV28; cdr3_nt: TGTGCCAGCAGTCCCTGGCGGGAGGGGTACACCGGGGAGCTGTTTTTT; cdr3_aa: CASSPWREGYTGELFF
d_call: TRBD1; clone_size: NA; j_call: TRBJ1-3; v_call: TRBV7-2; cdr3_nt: TGTGCCAGCAGCTTAGTGGCAGGGGGGAACACCATATATTTT; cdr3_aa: CASSLVAGGNTIYF
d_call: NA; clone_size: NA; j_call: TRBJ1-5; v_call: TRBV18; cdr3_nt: TGTGCCAGCTCACCACCACAGGGCAATAGCAATCAGCCCCAGCATTTT; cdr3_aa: CASSPPQGNSNQPQHF
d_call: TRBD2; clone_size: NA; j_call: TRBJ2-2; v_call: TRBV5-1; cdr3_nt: TGCGCCAGCAGCTCCGGGAGGAGTGATGTAAGCGGGGAGCTGTTTTTT; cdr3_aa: CASSSGRSDVSGELFF
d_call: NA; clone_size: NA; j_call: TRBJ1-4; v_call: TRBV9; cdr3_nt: TGTGCCAGCAGCGTAGCAGCACGGACAACTAATGAAAAACTGTTTTTT; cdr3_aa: CASSVAARTTNEKLFF
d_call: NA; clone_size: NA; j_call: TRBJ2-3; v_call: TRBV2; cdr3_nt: TGTGCCAGCACCTGGACAGTACCGACAGATACGCAGTATTTT; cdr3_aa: CASTWTVPTDTQYF
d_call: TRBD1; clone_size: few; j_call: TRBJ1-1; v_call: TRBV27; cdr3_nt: TGTGCCAGCAGGTGGACAGGGGGGAACACTGAAGCTTTCTTT; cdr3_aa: CASRWTGGNTEAFF
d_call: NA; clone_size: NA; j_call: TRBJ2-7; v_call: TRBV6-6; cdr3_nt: TGTGCCAGCAGTTACTCGACAGGGACTATTACCTACGAGCAGTACTTC; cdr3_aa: CASSYSTGTITYEQYF
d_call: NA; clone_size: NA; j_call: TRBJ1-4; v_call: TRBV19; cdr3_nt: TGTGCCAGTAGCCCCGGGGGTGAAAAACTGTTTTTT; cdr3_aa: CASSPGGEKLFF
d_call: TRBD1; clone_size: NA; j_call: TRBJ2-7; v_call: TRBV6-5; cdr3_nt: TGTGCCAGCAGTTACCAAAGACAGGGAATTGGCGAGCAGTACTTC; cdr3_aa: CASSYQRQGIGEQYF
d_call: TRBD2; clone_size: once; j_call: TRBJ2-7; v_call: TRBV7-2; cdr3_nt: TGTGCCAGCAGCCACCGTACCGGGACTAGATTATACGAGCAGTACTTC; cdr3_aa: CASSHRTGTRLYEQYF
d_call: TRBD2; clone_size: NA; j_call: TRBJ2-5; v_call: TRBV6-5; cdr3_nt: TGTGCCACCCAACTAGCGGGGGAAGAGACCCAGTACTTC; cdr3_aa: CATQLAGEETQYF
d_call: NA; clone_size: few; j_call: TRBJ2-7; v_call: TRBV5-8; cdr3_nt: TGTGCCAGCAGCTTGGGAGAGCCGACAGGATTAAAGAGGGAGCAGTACTTC; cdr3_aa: CASSLGEPTGLKREQYF
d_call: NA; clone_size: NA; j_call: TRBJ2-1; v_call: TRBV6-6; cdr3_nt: TGTGCCAGCAGTTCCAAAAGCTACAATGAGCAGTTCTTC; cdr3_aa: CASSSKSYNEQFF